This TCR beta chain was sequenced in a study of blood T cell repertoires in COVID-19. Study-level information: Researchers got acute and convalescent COVID-19 samples from the United States, Italy and Spain. Sources were T cells, B-cell-depleted T cells, or PBMCs; the material itself was cDNA or gDNA.

Deletions cut 0 bases from V and 5 bases from J, with 4 bases between. Germline V lookup: CDR1 SGHKS, CDR2 YYEKEE (reference sequence). The CDR3 runs 12 residues. In this sample, this clone turned up once. In the original analysis: Using reference gene primer amplification, nucleated cell counts were estimated. Sequenced by immunoSEQ multiplex PCR; TCRdb stores in-frame clones only, minus some. V, J and clone size are those of that table, while D and trimming were read from the DNA. The sample has approximately 260,000 clones; under 90% are singletons. The TCR originated in a human donor in a cohort sampled during active COVID-19. Sequences were obtained from peripheral blood. This sequence joins TRBV5-5 and TRBJ2-3; D not certain. CDR3 DNA sequence: TGTGCCAGCAGCTTGGGAGGAGATACGCAGTATTTT. Translating gives CASSLGGDTQYF.